This is a list of T cell receptor beta chains from one sample in a study of T cell changes during pregnancy in multiple sclerosis. The protocol was immunoSEQ multiplex PCR, while the TCRdb copy is restricted to in-frame clones and leaves out a portion. The sample records 15,000 to 17,000 clones, 83% being singletons. Sequenced here: CD8+ T cells from peripheral blood mononuclear cells, sampled after pregnancy. All receptors derive from a female donor in good health, enrolled as a control in a pregnancy study. The CDR3 runs from the conserved cysteine through the conserved F or W. D genes are given only for firm matches. The size of a clone is reported for some rows only, either as once, few or many, or as a class for expanded clones.

size	D	V	J	CDR3	DNA
-	-	TRBV5-4	TRBJ1-2	CASSLEQGLGYGYTF	TGTGCCAGCAGCTTGGAGCAGGGCCTAGGCTATGGCTACACCTTC
-	TRBD2	TRBV4-3	TRBJ2-5	CASSQVVGGGRPGETQYF	TGCGCCAGCAGCCAAGTAGTCGGGGGGGGTCGCCCGGGGGAGACCCAGTACTTC
-	TRBD1	TRBV5-6	TRBJ2-2	CASSRTGFANTGELFF	TGTGCCAGCAGCCGGACAGGGTTCGCGAACACCGGGGAGCTGTTTTTT
-	TRBD2	TRBV5-4	TRBJ2-7	CASSLLRGGSEQYF	TGTGCCAGCAGCTTGCTGCGGGGGGGCAGCGAGCAGTACTTC
-	-	TRBV28	TRBJ1-5	CASSLRGTQPQHF	TGTGCCAGCAGTTTACGGGGGACTCAGCCCCAGCATTTT
-	TRBD1	TRBV29-1	TRBJ2-1	CSVDRGQGPRGEQFF	TGCAGCGTTGATAGAGGACAGGGGCCCCGTGGTGAGCAGTTCTTC
-	TRBD2	TRBV6-4	TRBJ2-2	CASSTGEGSGELFF	TGTGCCAGCAGTACCGGGGAGGGATCCGGGGAGCTGTTTTTT
-	-	TRBV4-3	TRBJ1-5	CASSQDKTARPQHF	TGCGCCAGCAGCCAAGATAAAACCGCGCGGCCCCAGCATTTT
medium-sized	-	TRBV5-6	TRBJ2-7	CASSLGRAYEQYF	TGTGCCAGCAGCTTAGGCAGGGCCTACGAGCAGTACTTC
-	-	TRBV9	TRBJ2-3	CASSVGARGDTQYF	TGTGCCAGCAGCGTAGGGGCTAGGGGAGATACGCAGTATTTT
-	-	TRBV6-1	TRBJ1-6	CASSTEEESSPLHF	TGTGCCAGCAGTACGGAGGAGGAGTCATCACCCCTCCACTTT
-	TRBD2	TRBV9	TRBJ2-1	CASGFSGGALGEQFF	TGTGCCAGCGGATTTAGCGGGGGGGCCCTTGGTGAGCAGTTCTTC
-	TRBD2	TRBV7-9	TRBJ2-7	CASSQGGLESEQYF	TGTGCCAGCAGCCAAGGGGGACTAGAATCCGAGCAGTACTTC
-	-	TRBV2	TRBJ1-2	CASSEAGDAYGYTF	TGTGCCAGCAGTGAGGCAGGGGACGCCTATGGCTACACCTTC
few	TRBD1	TRBV6-5	TRBJ1-2	CAALGQGLYGYTF	TGTGCCGCCTTAGGACAGGGCCTCTATGGCTACACCTTC
-	-	TRBV5-4	TRBJ1-1	CASSFSGGEAFF	TGTGCCAGCAGCTTTTCGGGTGGTGAAGCTTTCTTT
-	-	TRBV6-1	TRBJ2-7	CASSEEVGLWSNYEQYF	TGTGCCAGCAGTGAAGAGGTGGGACTTTGGTCAAACTACGAGCAGTACTTC
-	-	TRBV27	TRBJ1-1	CASSSVYRAEDTEAFF	TGTGCCAGCAGTTCGGTCTACAGGGCCGAGGACACTGAAGCTTTCTTT
once	TRBD1	TRBV30	TRBJ2-7	CAWAQGGTYEQYF	TGTGCCTGGGCACAGGGGGGAACCTACGAGCAGTACTTC
-	-	TRBV6-1	TRBJ1-1	CASSEATGQSTEAFF	TGTGCCAGCAGTGAAGCAACAGGGCAGTCCACTGAAGCTTTCTTT
-	-	TRBV6-4	TRBJ2-1	CASSDFSGADEQFF	TGTGCCAGCAGTGACTTTTCAGGGGCAGATGAGCAGTTCTTC
-	TRBD1	TRBV5-4	TRBJ2-6	CASRGRDRGHSGANVLTF	TGTGCCAGCAGAGGCCGGGACAGGGGGCACTCCGGGGCCAACGTCCTGACTTTC
-	TRBD2	TRBV4-2	TRBJ2-7	CASSHQTSGGTSYEQYF	TGTGCCAGCAGCCACCAAACTAGCGGGGGTACGTCCTACGAGCAGTACTTC
once	-	TRBV27	TRBJ2-3	CASSSEALSPTPDTQYF	TGTGCCAGCAGTTCAGAGGCCCTTTCCCCTACACCAGATACGCAGTATTTT
-	-	TRBV4-1	TRBJ1-1	CASSAGLGTEAFF	TGCGCCAGCAGTGCGGGCCTGGGCACTGAAGCTTTCTTT
-	-	TRBV10-3	TRBJ2-5	CAISGEEGREETQYF	TGTGCCATCAGTGGGGAGGAGGGGCGGGAAGAGACCCAGTACTTC
-	-	TRBV11-2	TRBJ2-1	CASSLEGVGSYNEQFF	TGTGCCAGCAGCCTCGAGGGCGTGGGCTCCTACAATGAGCAGTTCTTC
once	-	TRBV7-3	TRBJ2-7	CASSLTGASSYEQYF	TGTGCCAGCAGCTTAACTGGGGCCAGCTCCTACGAGCAGTACTTC
-	TRBD2	TRBV9	TRBJ2-3	CASSPSGRTDTQYF	TGTGCCAGCAGCCCTAGCGGGAGAACAGATACGCAGTATTTT
-	-	TRBV11-2	TRBJ1-1	CASSLSRQPHTEAFF	TGTGCCAGCAGCCTGTCTAGACAGCCACACACTGAAGCTTTCTTT
-	-	TRBV5-1	TRBJ1-2	CASSSLPGVDGYTF	TGCGCCAGCAGCTCACTTCCAGGGGTGGATGGCTACACCTTC
few	-	TRBV7-3	TRBJ2-2	CASSPGAFGGELFF	TGTGCCAGCAGCCCAGGGGCGTTTGGCGGGGAGCTGTTTTTT
-	-	TRBV9	TRBJ2-7	CASSVGDGSSYEQYF	TGTGCCAGCAGCGTGGGGGACGGGAGCTCCTACGAGCAGTACTTC